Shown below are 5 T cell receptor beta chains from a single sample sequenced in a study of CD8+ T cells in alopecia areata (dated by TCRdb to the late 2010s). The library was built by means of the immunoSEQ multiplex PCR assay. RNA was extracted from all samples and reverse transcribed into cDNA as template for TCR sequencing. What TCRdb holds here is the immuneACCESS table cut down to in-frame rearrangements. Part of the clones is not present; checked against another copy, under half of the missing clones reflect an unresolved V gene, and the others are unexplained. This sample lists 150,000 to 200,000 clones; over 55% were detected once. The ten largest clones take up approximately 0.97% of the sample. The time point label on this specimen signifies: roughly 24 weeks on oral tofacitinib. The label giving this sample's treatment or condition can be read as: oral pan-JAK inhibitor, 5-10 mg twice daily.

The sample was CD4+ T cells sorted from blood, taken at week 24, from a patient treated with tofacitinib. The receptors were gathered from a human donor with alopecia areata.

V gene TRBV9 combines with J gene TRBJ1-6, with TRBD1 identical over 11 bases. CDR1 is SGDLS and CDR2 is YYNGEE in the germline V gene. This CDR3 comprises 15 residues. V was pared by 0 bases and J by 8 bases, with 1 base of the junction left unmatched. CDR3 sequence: CASSVGGQGDSPLHF. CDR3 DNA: TGTGCCAGCAGCGTAGGGGGACAGGGGGATTCACCCCTCCACTTT.

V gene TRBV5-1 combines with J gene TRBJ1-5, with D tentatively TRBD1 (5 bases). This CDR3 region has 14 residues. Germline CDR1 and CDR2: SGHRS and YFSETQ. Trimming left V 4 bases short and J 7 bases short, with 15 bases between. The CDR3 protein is CASSPGQGEQPQHF. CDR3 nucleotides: TGCGCCAGCAGCCCCGGGCAGGGAGAACAGCCCCAGCATTTT.

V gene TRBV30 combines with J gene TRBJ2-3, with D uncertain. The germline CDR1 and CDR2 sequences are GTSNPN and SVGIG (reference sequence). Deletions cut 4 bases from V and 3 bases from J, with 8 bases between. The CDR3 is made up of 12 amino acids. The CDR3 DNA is TGTGCCTGGATAGGAGTTACAGATACGCAGTATTTT. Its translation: CAWIGVTDTQYF. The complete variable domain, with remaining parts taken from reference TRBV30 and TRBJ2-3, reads SQTIHQWPATLVQPVGSPLSLECTVEGTSNPNLYWYRQAAGRGLQLLFYSVGIGQISSEVPQNLSASRPQDRQFILSSKKLLLSDSGFYLCAWIGVTDTQYFGPGTRLTVL.

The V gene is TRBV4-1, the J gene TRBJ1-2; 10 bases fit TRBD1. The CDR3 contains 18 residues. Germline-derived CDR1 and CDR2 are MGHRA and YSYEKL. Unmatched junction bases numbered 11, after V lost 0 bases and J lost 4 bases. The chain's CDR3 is CASSQEGTGVGVSYGYTF. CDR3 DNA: TGCGCCAGCAGCCAAGAGGGGACAGGGGTCGGGGTTAGCTATGGCTACACCTTC.

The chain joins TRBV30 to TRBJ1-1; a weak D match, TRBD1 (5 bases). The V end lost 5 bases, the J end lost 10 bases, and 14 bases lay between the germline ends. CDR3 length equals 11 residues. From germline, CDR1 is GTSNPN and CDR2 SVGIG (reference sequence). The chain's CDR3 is CAWGRRGRAFF. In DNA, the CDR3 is TGTGCCTGGGGCCGGAGGGGTAGAGCTTTCTTT.